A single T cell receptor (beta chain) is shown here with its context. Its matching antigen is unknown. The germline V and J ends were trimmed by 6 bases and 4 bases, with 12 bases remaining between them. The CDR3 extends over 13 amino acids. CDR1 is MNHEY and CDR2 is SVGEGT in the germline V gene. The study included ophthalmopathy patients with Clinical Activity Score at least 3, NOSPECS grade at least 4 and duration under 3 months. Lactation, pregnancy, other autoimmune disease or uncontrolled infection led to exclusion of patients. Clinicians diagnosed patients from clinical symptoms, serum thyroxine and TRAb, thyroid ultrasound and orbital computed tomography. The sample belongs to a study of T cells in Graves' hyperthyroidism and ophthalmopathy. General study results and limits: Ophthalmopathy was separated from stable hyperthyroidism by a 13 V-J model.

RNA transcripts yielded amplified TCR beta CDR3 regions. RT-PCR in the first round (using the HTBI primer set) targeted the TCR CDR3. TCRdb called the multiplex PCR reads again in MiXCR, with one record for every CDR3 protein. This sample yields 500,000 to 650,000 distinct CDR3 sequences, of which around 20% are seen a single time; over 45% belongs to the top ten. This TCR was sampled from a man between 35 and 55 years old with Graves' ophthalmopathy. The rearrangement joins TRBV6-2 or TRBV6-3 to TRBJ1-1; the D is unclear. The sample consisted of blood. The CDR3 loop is CASRVTGGTEAFF. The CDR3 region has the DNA TGTGCCAGCAGAGTGACGGGAGGCACTGAAGCTTTCTTT.